The 27 T cell receptor beta chains below come from one sample, sequenced in a study of T cells after yellow fever vaccination. TCRdb re-derived calls from the 5' RACE reads in MiXCR, one entry per CDR3 protein. The repertoire includes about 430,000 distinct CDR3 sequences, approximately 19% of them detected once, and over 15% sits in the top ten. This specimen consisted of PBMCs, obtained before the yellow fever booster vaccination. Receptors originate from a man aged 18 to 35 who received the YFV17D yellow fever vaccine.

To note about this clonotype: One end of the junction does not line up with germline, which may come from a read error. This chain uses TRBV6-1 with TRBJ1-1, with D possibly TRBD1 on 5 matching bases. From germline, CDR1 is MNHNS and CDR2 SASEGT. The CDR3 covers 14 residues. CDR3 nucleotide sequence: TGTGTCAGCTATACCAGGGTGATGAACACTGAAGCTTTCTTT. It translates to CVSYTRVMNTEAFF.

The V gene is TRBV7-2, the J gene TRBJ2-1; D is uncertain. Germline CDR1 reads SGHTA; CDR2 reads FQGNSA. The V end lost 4 bases, the J end lost 4 bases, and 8 bases lay between the germline ends. This CDR3 is built from 13 residues. The CDR3 region has the DNA TGTGCCAGCAGCTACGACGGTTACAATGAGCAGTTCTTC. Encoded protein: CASSYDGYNEQFF.

V is TRBV10-3 and J is TRBJ1-1, with D unclear. The CDR3 consists of 14 residues. Per the germline V gene, CDR1 is ENHRY and CDR2 is SYGVKD. V dropped 7 bases and J dropped 3 bases, with 15 bases sitting between them. In nucleotides, the CDR3 is TGTGCCATCAATAAACAGCACCCGGACACTGAAGCTTTCTTT. Protein product: CAINKQHPDTEAFF.

The rearrangement uses TRBV5-1 and TRBJ1-2; no clear D gene. Looked up from germline, CDR1 is SGHRS and CDR2 is YFSETQ. This CDR3 has 14 amino acids. V gave up 0 bases and J gave up 4 bases, with 10 bases separating them. The CDR3 nucleotides read TGCGCCAGCAGCTTGGAAGGGTTCGGCTATGGCTACACCTTC. Its translation: CASSLEGFGYGYTF.

This clonotype appeared many times. This chain links TRBV20-1 with TRBJ2-3, with 7 bases matching TRBD1. This CDR3 is built from 13 residues. V lost 3 bases and J lost 5; bases outside the gene matches: 5. CDR1 and CDR2 (germline): DFQATT, SNEGSKA (reference sequence). The CDR3 DNA is TGCAGTGCTAGCGACAGGGCGATAGATACGCAGTATTTT. This translates into CSASDRAIDTQYF.

This clonotype was recorded at least ten times. The V gene is TRBV12-3 or TRBV12-4, the J gene TRBJ2-3; TRBD2 aligns across 8 bases. Losses at the gene ends were 6 bases for V and 2 bases for J; bases not matched to a gene: 10. The CDR3 loop spans 16 amino acids. Here the CDR3 DNA reads TGTGCCAGCAGGACCTCTAGCGGGTCTTTCACAGATACGCAGTATTTT. This codes for CASRTSSGSFTDTQYF.

V is TRBV2 and J is TRBJ1-1; D might be TRBD1 (5 bases). Trimming removed 4 bases at V and 3 bases at J, with 12 bases between. The V gene's germline CDR1 is SNHLY and CDR2 FYNNEI. CDR3 size: 14 residues. CDR3 DNA: TGTGCCAGCAGTGTAGGGGCCGGGGACACTGAAGCTTTCTTT. Translated: CASSVGAGDTEAFF.

The CDR3 DNA sequence: TGTGCCAGCAGTATACAACAACACTCTGGAAACACCATATATTTT. Its protein is CASSIQQHSGNTIYF. This chain joins TRBV25-1 and TRBJ1-3; D remains ambiguous. Germline loops: CDR1 MGHDK, CDR2 SYGVNS. V dropped 5 bases and J dropped 0 bases, with 11 bases sitting between them. This CDR3 has 15 residues.

The chain joins TRBV2 to TRBJ2-7, with D maybe TRBD2 (6 bases). The CDR3 has 12 amino acids. Trimming removed 11 bases from V and 4 bases from J, with 15 bases in between. Germline V gene data show CDR1 as SNHLY and CDR2 as FYNNEI. CDR3 sequence: CAGGATPYEQYF. The CDR3 DNA reads as TGTGCCGGAGGGGCCACCCCATACGAGCAGTACTTC.

There are a few counts of this clonotype. This chain joins TRBV4-2 and TRBJ2-3; the D gene is possibly TRBD1 (5 bases). The CDR3 runs to 16 residues. V was pared by 0 bases and J by 5 bases, with 15 bases between. Per the germline V gene, CDR1 is LGHNA and CDR2 is YNFKEQ. CDR3 protein: CASSQDYGRVRDTQYF. The CDR3 nucleotides read TGTGCCAGCAGCCAAGACTACGGCAGGGTCCGAGATACGCAGTATTTT.

The chain carries TRBV4-1 and TRBJ1-6; a possible D gene is TRBD1 (5 bases). This CDR3 has 16 amino acids. Trimming stripped 0 bases from V and 5 bases from J, with 11 bases between. Per the germline V gene, CDR1 is MGHRA and CDR2 is YSYEKL. The CDR3 loop is CASSQDPRVDNSPLHF. The DNA of the CDR3 is TGCGCCAGCAGCCAAGATCCCAGGGTGGATAATTCACCCCTCCACTTT.

This clonotype was counted a few times. V is TRBV5-1 and J is TRBJ2-7; D ambiguous. The CDR3 runs to 13 residues. Trimming left V 4 bases short and J 7 bases short, with 15 bases between. Germline assignment: CDR1 SGHRS and CDR2 YFSETQ. The CDR3 loop is CASSVDMLREQYF. The CDR3 nucleotides are TGCGCCAGCAGCGTTGACATGCTGCGGGAGCAGTACTTC.

This clonotype was counted a few times. The V gene is TRBV7-2, the J gene TRBJ2-1, with 7 bases aligning to TRBD2. This CDR3 has 15 residues. The J segment lost 5 bases and the V segment lost 3 bases, leaving 7 bases of the junction unmatched. CDR1 is SGHTA, CDR2 FQGNSA, per germline. In nucleotides, the CDR3 is TGTGCCAGCAGCTTCGGCGGGGGTAGCCACAATGAGCAGTTCTTC. Its translation: CASSFGGGSHNEQFF.

This clonotype showed up just a few times. The CDR3 sequence: CASSSFDSLNTEAFF. CDR3 bases: TGTGCCAGCAGCTCCTTCGACAGCCTGAACACTGAAGCTTTCTTT. The V gene is TRBV7-9, the J gene TRBJ1-1, with D possibly TRBD1 on 5 matching bases. V gave up 4 bases and J gave up 0 bases, with 12 bases separating them. The germline gives CDR1 SEHNR, CDR2 FQNEAQ (reference sequence). This CDR3 is 15 amino acids long.

In its sample, this clonotype was seen a few times. The chain employs TRBV28 and TRBJ2-3, with D tentatively TRBD2 (6 bases). Trimming removed 7 bases from V and 1 base from J, with 15 bases in between. The germline V gene encodes CDR1 MDHEN and CDR2 SYDVKM. The CDR3 covers 15 residues. The CDR3 nucleotides read TGTGCCAGCAAAGGAGGGGATAGGCGCACAGATACGCAGTATTTT. Encoded protein: CASKGGDRRTDTQYF. The full variable domain, its missing parts supplied by reference TRBV28 and TRBJ2-3, is DVKVTQSSRYLVKRTGEKVFLECVQDMDHENMFWYRQDPGLGLRLIYFSYDVKMKEKGDIPEGYSVSREKKERFSLILESASTNQTSMYLCASKGGDRRTDTQYFGPGTRLTVL.

This chain uses TRBV4-3 with TRBJ2-5; D is uncertain. This CDR3 comprises 15 residues. V dropped 1 base and J dropped 5 bases, with 14 bases sitting between them. Germline values: CDR1 LGHNA, CDR2 YSLEER. The CDR3 region is CASSQVGGVGETQYF. As DNA, the CDR3 is TGCGCCAGCAGCCAAGTCGGTGGGGTCGGGGAGACCCAGTACTTC.

The chain recombines TRBV12-3 or TRBV12-4 with TRBJ1-1; possible D gene TRBD1, 6 bases. With 4 bases removed from V and 6 bases from J, the gap between germline ends came to 12 bases. This CDR3 region has 13 residues. The CDR3 here is CASSYQGLPEAFF. As DNA, the CDR3 is TGTGCCAGCAGTTATCAGGGGCTCCCTGAAGCTTTCTTT.

In its sample, this clonotype was seen a few times. V gene TRBV4-1 combines with J gene TRBJ2-7; D tentatively fits TRBD1 or TRBD2 (6 bases each). CDR1 MGHRA and CDR2 YSYEKL come from the germline V gene. The CDR3 consists of 15 residues. Trimming took 4 bases from V and 2 from J, leaving 15 bases between them. The CDR3 DNA reads as TGCGCCAGCAGCCGAGGGGGGCAGGGAACCTACGAGCAGTACGTC. This gives the protein CASSRGGQGTYEQYV.

The table lists this clonotype with a few counts. The J gene is TRBJ2-2, the V gene TRBV5-1; 11 positions match TRBD2. Per the germline V gene, CDR1 is SGHRS and CDR2 is YFSETQ. With 0 bases clipped from V and 6 bases from J, the junction kept 1 base outside the gene matches. This CDR3 is built from 15 residues. The CDR3 sequence is CASSLVGLAAGELFF. CDR3 DNA: TGCGCCAGCAGCTTGGTGGGACTAGCGGCCGGGGAGCTGTTTTTT.

V is TRBV20-1 and J is TRBJ1-2; the D gene is possibly TRBD1 (5 bases). Germline CDR1 DFQATT, CDR2 SNEGSKA (reference sequence). The ends were cut back, 3 bases at V and 6 bases at J, with 14 bases in the middle. The CDR3 extends over 13 amino acids. CDR3 sequence reads: CSASHPGRDGYTF. The CDR3 DNA reads as TGCAGTGCTAGTCACCCAGGGCGGGATGGCTACACCTTC.

The V gene is TRBV29-1, the J gene TRBJ1-2; maybe TRBD1 (6 bases). Trimming took 1 base from V and 7 from J, leaving 19 bases between them. Germline CDR1 reads SQVTM; CDR2 reads ANQGSEA. This CDR3 has 15 amino acids. CDR3 protein: CSVEVHEGGGGGYTF. The DNA for the CDR3 is TGCAGCGTTGAAGTCCACGAAGGGGGAGGAGGTGGCTACACCTTC.

The chain combines TRBV4-3 with TRBJ1-1, with 9 nucleotides matching TRBD1. The V gene end was trimmed by 2 bases and the J gene end by 10 bases; junction bases not matched to a gene: 11. The CDR3 contains 15 residues. CDR1 is LGHNA, CDR2 YSLEER, per germline. CDR3 DNA: TGCGCCAGCAGCCAATTTGGACAGGGGCACGTTGGAGCTTTCTTT. This sequence encodes CASSQFGQGHVGAFF.

This clonotype was observed a handful of times. The genes are TRBV7-2 and TRBJ2-5; D is uncertain. This CDR3 has 14 amino acids. V lost 3 bases and J 1 base, leaving 9 bases between the germline ends. Germline V gene lookup returns CDR1 SGHTA and CDR2 FQGNSA. In nucleotides, the CDR3 is TGTGCCAGCAGCTTCGGCCCTCTCCAAGAGACCCAGTACTTC. Protein sequence: CASSFGPLQETQYF.

This clonotype occurred a few times. The chain recombines TRBV4-1 with TRBJ2-7, with a tentative D call TRBD2 (6 bases). This CDR3 contains 15 residues. V lost 4 bases and J 0 bases, leaving 13 bases between the germline ends. CDR1 and CDR2 (germline): MGHRA, YSYEKL. CDR3 sequence reads: CASSRVAGSSYEQYV. The CDR3 coding sequence is TGCGCCAGCAGCCGCGTGGCCGGGAGCTCCTACGAGCAGTACGTC.

This clonotype has more than one count but fewer than ten. The J gene is TRBJ1-4, the V gene TRBV20-1; possible D gene TRBD1, 5 bases. CDR3 size: 15 residues. Germline values: CDR1 DFQATT, CDR2 SNEGSKA (reference sequence). Between the trimmed V and J ends, which lost 3 bases and 6 bases, there was a span of 17 bases. Here the CDR3 DNA reads TGCAGTGCTAGGAGAGATCAGGGTGGAGATGAAAAACTGTTTTTT. This gives the protein CSARRDQGGDEKLFF.

V usage is TRBV4-1 and J usage is TRBJ1-1, with 7 bases fitting TRBD1. Looked up from germline, CDR1 is MGHRA and CDR2 is YSYEKL. Germline trimming cut 4 bases from V and 0 bases from J; bases unmatched to any gene: 5. The length of the CDR3 is 15 residues. The CDR3 DNA reads TGCGCCAGCAGCCTCCCCGGGACAGTGAACACTGAAGCTTTCTTT. This gives the protein CASSLPGTVNTEAFF.

This clonotype was observed a few times. The chain employs TRBV7-8 and TRBJ1-5, with 10 bases that match TRBD1. Germline-derived CDR1 and CDR2 are SGHVS and FQNEAQ. Trimming removed 5 bases from V and 7 bases from J; junction bases left unmatched: 2. This CDR3 is built from 13 residues. CDR3 DNA: TGTGCCAGCAGCAAGACAGGGGGCCAGCCCCAGCATTTT. Translated: CASSKTGGQPQHF.